This T cell receptor beta chain was identified during a study of early stage breast cancer tumors. Across the whole study: Invasive lobular carcinomas made up about 35% of the 12 ER+/PR+/HER2- tumors.

As regards this clone: Its antigen is unknown.

Study-wide findings and caveats: Blood repertoires resembled normal breast more than tumor. Unsorted bulk genomic DNA sequencing lacked pairing and functional marker data. Tumors had roughly 2.5-fold higher T cell density and higher clonality than adjacent normal breast tissue.

Trimming took 5 bases from V and 5 from J, leaving 13 bases between them. The CDR3 spans 13 residues. The germline V gene has CDR1 SGHVS and CDR2 FQNEAQ. Data came from immunoSEQ multiplex PCR; TCRdb stores just in-frame clones and leaves some out. The repertoire holds 45,000 to 60,000 clones, about 89% seen once, with around 5% in the top ten. This chain links TRBV7-8 with TRBJ2-7; possibly TRBD1 for D (5 bases). This clonotype originated in a person in their 70s with breast cancer. The sample taken for sequencing was blood. In nucleotides, the CDR3 is TGTGCCAGCAGCCGGACATATGGCCACGAGCAGTACTTC. It yields the protein CASSRTYGHEQYF. The variable domain in full, completed from reference TRBV7-8 and TRBJ2-7, reads GAGVSQSPRYKVAKRGQDVALRCDPISGHVSLFWYQQALGQGPEFLTYFQNEAQLDKSGLPSDRFFAERPEGSVSTLKIQRTQQEDSAVYLCASSRTYGHEQYFGPGTRLTVT.